This TCR beta chain came from a study of vaccination and CD4 T cells after COVID-19. As for the study in general: Convalescent participants consisted of six males and four females, two being Hispanic. Control wells got either CEFX epitopes, HIV-1 Nef peptides, or no peptide at all.

The Oncomine TCR Beta short-read assay was what sequenced the DNA obtained from cultured CD4+ T cells. TCRdb reprocessed the PCR reads with MiXCR, giving one entry per CDR3 protein. The sample yields some 5,700 distinct CDR3 sequences, roughly two thirds seen once. The treatment is: roughly 11-day PBMC culture with coronavirus spike peptide pools or control peptides (ViraFEST assay). Peptide pools at about 9.5 ug/ml, together with roughly 10 IU/ml IL-2, were added to cultures of under 2.5 million PBMCs per well. Study-level results: This study had few convalescent patients and no early post-infection samples.

The length of the CDR3 is 13 residues. The germline CDR1 and CDR2 sequences are DFQATT and SNEGSKA (reference sequence). Trimming left V 6 bases short and J 1 base short, with 13 bases between. This clonotype was seen a handful of times. What it binds is unknown. Sample: CD4+ T cells from blood, cultured in vitro. The chain uses TRBV20-1 and TRBJ2-7, with D hard to call. The sequence derives from a human donor who had recovered from COVID-19. In nucleotides, the CDR3 is TGCAGTGCGCCTCCGGGCGGTTCCTACGAGCAGTACTTC. This codes for CSAPPGGSYEQYF.